The 24 T cell receptor beta chains in this list originate from one sample, sequenced in a study of T cell repertoires in ileal Crohn's disease. TCRdb's copy holds only in-frame clones and misses some; the assay was immunoSEQ multiplex PCR. The table lists roughly 14,000 clones, around 84% of them singletons. Specimen: ileal tissue. The origin of the receptors is an adult with Crohn's disease.

The chain has TRBV11-3 and TRBJ2-1, with 10 positions matching TRBD2. The germline gives CDR1 SGHNT, CDR2 YENEEA. The CDR3 sequence is 15 residues long. The junction had 10 bases not matched to a gene; V was cut back by 4 bases and J by 10 bases. CDR3 bases: TGTGCCAGCAGCTCGGGACTAGCGCGGCCCGGGGAGCAGTTCTTC. Residues: CASSSGLARPGEQFF.

This chain connects TRBV30 to TRBJ2-2, with TRBD2 matching 10 bases. The V gene end was trimmed by 0 bases and the J gene end by 5 bases; junction bases not matched to a gene: 9. The CDR3 runs 17 residues. Germline V gene sequence: CDR1 GTSNPN, CDR2 SVGIG (reference sequence). CDR3 sequence reads: CAWSVSASGRGTGELFF. CDR3 sequence (DNA): TGTGCCTGGAGTGTATCGGCTAGCGGGAGAGGAACCGGGGAGCTGTTTTTT.

The chain recombines TRBV6-5 with TRBJ2-5, with D possibly matching TRBD2 (6 bases). CDR1 is MNHEY, CDR2 SVGAGI, per germline. The CDR3 has 13 amino acids. V shed 8 bases and J shed 5 bases, with 15 bases lying between them. The CDR3 loop reads CASCRGRGETQYF. CDR3 DNA: TGTGCCAGCTGCCGGGGGAGAGGGGAGACCCAGTACTTC.

The chain recombines TRBV7-9 with TRBJ2-5; TRBD1 matches at 9 bases. CDR1 and CDR2 from the germline V gene are SEHNR and FQNEAQ (reference sequence). CDR3 length: 11 amino acids. V dropped 3 bases and J dropped 12; count of bases not matched to a gene: 2. CDR3 loop: CASSFRTGEYF. The CDR3 DNA reads TGTGCCAGCAGCTTTCGGACAGGGGAGTACTTC. The whole variable domain, remainder taken from reference TRBV7-9 and TRBJ2-5, is DTGVSQNPRHKITKRGQNVTFRCDPISEHNRLYWYRQTLGQGPEFLTYFQNEAQLEKSRLLSDRFSAERPKGSFSTLEIQRTEQGDSAMYLCASSFRTGEYFGPGTRLLVL.

The chain links TRBV25-1 to TRBJ2-1, with TRBD2 identical over 8 bases. V was clipped by 3 bases and J by 6 bases; unmatched bases: 4. The CDR3 consists of 14 residues. CDR1 MGHDK and CDR2 SYGVNS come from the germline V gene. CDR3 loop: CASSDFSGTNEQFF. The CDR3, as DNA: TGTGCCAGCAGTGATTTTAGCGGGACCAATGAGCAGTTCTTC.

This sequence joins TRBV5-1 and TRBJ1-4; unclear D gene. Trimming pared 4 bases from V and 6 bases from J, leaving 16 bases between. CDR1 and CDR2 (germline): SGHRS, YFSETQ. This CDR3 contains 15 residues. The CDR3 nucleotides are TGCGCCAGCAGCCCGAAAGGGAGTGGGGATGAAAAACTGTTTTTT. This gives the protein CASSPKGSGDEKLFF.

The V and J genes are TRBV5-1 and TRBJ2-3; possibly TRBD2 for D (5 bases). The CDR3 totals 15 residues. Germline-derived CDR1 and CDR2 are SGHRS and YFSETQ. V was pared by 7 bases and J by 0 bases, with 15 bases between. DNA of the CDR3: TGCGCCAGCGGTACGGGGATGTCTAGCACAGATACGCAGTATTTT. This gives the protein CASGTGMSSTDTQYF.

The J gene is TRBJ2-3, the V gene TRBV5-1; 15 bases align to TRBD2. The V segment lost 0 bases and the J segment 2 bases; nucleotides outside the gene matches: 7. This CDR3 has 19 residues. Germline V gene data show CDR1 as SGHRS and CDR2 as YFSETQ. The CDR3 nucleotides read TGCGCCAGCAGCTTGGCCCCGGGACTAGCGGGAGGAATCACAGATACGCAGTATTTT. Its protein is CASSLAPGLAGGITDTQYF.

The V and J genes are TRBV19 and TRBJ1-1; the D is unclear. This CDR3 contains 12 residues. From germline, CDR1 is LNHDA and CDR2 SQIVND (reference sequence). The V gene lost 7 bases and the J gene lost 4 bases, with 10 bases spanning the gap. The CDR3 bases are TGTGCCAGTACCCGGTATTTCACTGAAGCTTTCTTT. It translates to CASTRYFTEAFF. Combining the CDR3 with reference TRBV19 and TRBJ1-1 gives the whole variable domain DGGITQSPKYLFRKEGQNVTLSCEQNLNHDAMYWYRQDPGQGLRLIYYSQIVNDFQKGDIAEGYSVSREKKESFPLTVTSAQKNPTAFYLCASTRYFTEAFFGQGTRLTVV.

The rearrangement links TRBV5-1 to TRBJ2-3, with 8 bases that match TRBD2. J gave up 3 bases and V 5 bases, and 5 bases lay outside the gene matches. Germline V lookup: CDR1 SGHRS, CDR2 YFSETQ. The CDR3 is made up of 14 amino acids. CDR3 bases: TGCGCCAGCAGTGGCGGGGGGTTAACAGATACGCAGTATTTT. It specifies CASSGGGLTDTQYF.

In nucleotides, the CDR3 is TGCGCCAGCAGCCAAGATCACGTTCGGGGTAACTATGGCTACACCTTC. The encoded protein is CASSQDHVRGNYGYTF. The rearrangement links TRBV4-3 to TRBJ1-2; D gene ambiguous. The V gene lost 0 bases and the J gene lost 1 base, with 12 bases spanning the gap. CDR1 and CDR2 from the germline V gene are LGHNA and YSLEER. There are 16 residues in the CDR3.

This clone was seen just once. V is TRBV19 and J is TRBJ2-7; 11 nucleotides line up with TRBD1. V trimming: 8 bases; J trimming: 2 bases; junction bases outside the gene matches: 5. The CDR3 contains 14 residues. Per the germline V gene, CDR1 is LNHDA and CDR2 is SQIVND (reference sequence). CDR3 bases: TGTGCCAGTGGTCGGGACAGGGGGGCCTACGAGCAGTACTTC. It yields the protein CASGRDRGAYEQYF. Full variable domain (rest looked up from reference TRBV19 and TRBJ2-7): DGGITQSPKYLFRKEGQNVTLSCEQNLNHDAMYWYRQDPGQGLRLIYYSQIVNDFQKGDIAEGYSVSREKKESFPLTVTSAQKNPTAFYLCASGRDRGAYEQYFGPGTRLTVT.

The gene calls are TRBV6-1 and TRBJ1-1, with D tentatively TRBD1 (5 bases). CDR1 MNHNS and CDR2 SASEGT come from the germline V gene. The CDR3 totals 14 residues. V dropped 6 bases and J dropped 4 bases, with 15 bases sitting between them. The CDR3 loop reads CASSLGLMSTEAFF. The CDR3 DNA sequence: TGTGCCAGCAGCCTGGGACTAATGAGCACTGAAGCTTTCTTT.

The chain links TRBV6-1 to TRBJ1-5; 7 positions match TRBD1. The CDR3 is 14 residues long. Trimming at V came to 5 bases and at J to 6 bases, leaving 7 bases not matched to a gene. CDR1 and CDR2 (germline): MNHNS, SASEGT. This CDR3 reads CASSRGQMTQPQHF. CDR3 nucleotide sequence: TGTGCCAGCAGTCGGGGACAGATGACTCAGCCCCAGCATTTT.

This clone was seen only a few times. V gene TRBV29-1 combines with J gene TRBJ2-5; 11 nucleotides align to TRBD1. This CDR3 comprises 14 residues. The junction had 4 bases not matched to a gene; V was cut back by 2 bases and J by 5 bases. Germline loops: CDR1 SQVTM, CDR2 ANQGSEA. CDR3 sequence (DNA): TGCAGCGTTGAAAGGACAGGGGGCTGGGAGACCCAGTACTTC. This gives the protein CSVERTGGWETQYF.

The J gene is TRBJ1-4, the V gene TRBV5-4; 8 bases match TRBD1. The V segment lost 4 bases and the J segment 8 bases; nucleotides outside the gene matches: 10. The CDR3 has 15 residues. Germline CDR1 and CDR2: SGHNT and YYREEE (reference sequence). The CDR3 DNA follows: TGTGCCAGCAGCCCGGACGGACAGGGTCAGGAAAAACTGTTTTTT. Its protein is CASSPDGQGQEKLFF.

V gene TRBV6-5 combines with J gene TRBJ1-4, with TRBD1 matching 10 bases. The germline CDR1 and CDR2 sequences are MNHEY and SVGAGI. The CDR3 spans 14 residues. The V gene end was trimmed by 4 bases and the J gene end by 8 bases; junction bases not matched to a gene: 4. The CDR3 reads CASSWTGGREKLFF. Written as DNA, the CDR3 is TGTGCCAGCAGTTGGACAGGGGGAAGGGAAAAACTGTTTTTT.

The chain couples TRBV25-1 to TRBJ1-2, with unresolved D. Trimming took off 4 bases at V and 4 bases at J, with 7 bases between the two ends. Germline CDR1 reads MGHDK; CDR2 reads SYGVNS. There are 12 residues in the CDR3. The CDR3 DNA sequence: TGTGCCAGCAGTGTCCGGGGCTATGGCTACACCTTC. This codes for CASSVRGYGYTF.

The CDR3 sequence is CASRTQGLGTWNTEAFF. In nucleotides, the CDR3 is TGTGCCAGTAGAACCCAGGGCCTCGGAACCTGGAACACTGAAGCTTTCTTT. The chain is built from TRBV19 and TRBJ1-1; a weak D match, TRBD1 (5 bases). CDR1 is LNHDA, CDR2 SQIVND, per germline (reference sequence). The V and J ends lost 6 bases and 1 base respectively, with 21 bases between them. This CDR3 has 17 amino acids.

This rearrangement joins TRBV9 to TRBJ2-4; D is unclear. V dropped 0 bases and J dropped 6 bases, with 10 bases sitting between them. This CDR3 comprises 14 residues. The germline gives CDR1 SGDLS, CDR2 YYNGEE. The CDR3 reads CASSVASRTNIQYF. The CDR3 DNA sequence: TGTGCCAGCAGCGTAGCCAGTCGAACAAACATTCAGTACTTC.

The rearrangement joins TRBV5-1 to TRBJ2-7; 10 positions match TRBD2. The CDR3 consists of 14 residues. Germline CDR1 SGHRS, CDR2 YFSETQ. The V gene end was trimmed by 4 bases and the J gene end by 6 bases; junction bases not matched to a gene: 7. The CDR3 is CASSPLAGVGEQYF. As DNA, the CDR3 is TGCGCCAGCAGCCCGCTAGCGGGAGTTGGCGAGCAGTACTTC.

The chain couples TRBV6-5 to TRBJ1-5; 7 bases line up with TRBD1. This CDR3 is built from 15 residues. V shed 7 bases, J shed 4 bases, and the junction held 10 bases outside the gene matches. From germline, CDR1 is MNHEY and CDR2 SVGAGI. CDR3: CASKPGTVSNQPQHF. CDR3 DNA sequence: TGTGCCAGCAAACCGGGGACAGTAAGTAATCAGCCCCAGCATTTT.

The chain recombines TRBV4-2 with TRBJ2-7; a weak D match, TRBD1 (6 bases). The CDR3 extends over 14 amino acids. Germline CDR1 LGHNA, CDR2 YNFKEQ. V gave up 3 bases and J gave up 1 base, with 10 bases separating them. CDR3 sequence (DNA): TGTGCCAGCAGCCAGGCTGGACAGTCCTACGAGCAGTACTTC. Encoded protein: CASSQAGQSYEQYF.

This chain links TRBV5-5 with TRBJ1-5, with TRBD1 matching 9 bases. With 7 bases clipped from V and 6 bases from J, the junction kept 5 bases outside the gene matches. Germline V gene lookup returns CDR1 SGHKS and CDR2 YYEKEE (reference sequence). This CDR3 region has 13 residues. For the CDR3, the DNA is TGTGCCAGCCGGGACAGGGAATTTCAGCCCCAGCATTTT. This translates into CASRDREFQPQHF.